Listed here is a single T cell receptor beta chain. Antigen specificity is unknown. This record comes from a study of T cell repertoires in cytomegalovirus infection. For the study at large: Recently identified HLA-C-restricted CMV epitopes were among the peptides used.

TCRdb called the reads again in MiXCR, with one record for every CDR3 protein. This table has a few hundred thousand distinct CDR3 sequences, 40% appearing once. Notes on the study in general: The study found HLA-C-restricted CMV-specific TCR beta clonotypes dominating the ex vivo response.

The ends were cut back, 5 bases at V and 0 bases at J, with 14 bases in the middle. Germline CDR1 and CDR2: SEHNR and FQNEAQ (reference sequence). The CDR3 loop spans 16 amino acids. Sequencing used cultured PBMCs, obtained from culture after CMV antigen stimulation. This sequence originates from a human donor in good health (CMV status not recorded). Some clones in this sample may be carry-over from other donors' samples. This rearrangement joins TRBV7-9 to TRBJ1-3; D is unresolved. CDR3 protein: CASSIPPFSSGNTIYF. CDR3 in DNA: TGTGCCAGCAGCATACCACCATTCAGCTCTGGAAACACCATATATTTT.